These 8 T cell receptor beta chains originate from one sample sequenced in a study of T cell responses to AZD1222 COVID-19 vaccine. Libraries were prepared by immunoSEQ multiplex PCR; TCRdb keeps only in-frame clonotypes and omits some of them. In the table there are over 110,000 clones, around nine tenths of which are singletons. The material sequenced was peripheral blood, taken on day 0 of AZD1222 vaccination. The origin of the receptors is an adult in good health.

The chain joins TRBV14 to TRBJ1-3, with D hard to call. The CDR3 is 12 residues long. Germline CDR1 is SGHDN and CDR2 is FVKESK. Trimming shortened V by 0 bases and J by 6 bases, and 3 bases separated the two germline ends. The DNA for the CDR3 is TGTGCCAGCAGCCAAGATGAAAACACCATATATTTT. Translation: CASSQDENTIYF.

This chain uses TRBV5-1 with TRBJ1-2; TRBD1 is a possible D gene (5 bases). Germline V gives CDR1 SGHRS, CDR2 YFSETQ. V lost 1 base and J 0 bases, leaving 13 bases between the germline ends. This CDR3 is built from 16 residues. Here the CDR3 DNA reads TGCGCCAGCAGCTTGACCTGGGACCCAGCTAACTATGGCTACACCTTC. Translated: CASSLTWDPANYGYTF.

The rearrangement joins TRBV2 to TRBJ1-6; D is ambiguous. Germline lookup yields CDR1 SNHLY and CDR2 FYNNEI. This CDR3 has 13 residues. Trimming stripped 1 base from V and 7 bases from J, with 5 bases between. In DNA form, the CDR3 reads TGTGCCAGCAGTGAAGTGGAGAATTCACCCCTCCACTTT. Protein sequence: CASSEVENSPLHF.

This clone was counted between two and nine times. The chain combines TRBV18 with TRBJ1-3, with unresolved D. The germline gives CDR1 KGHSH, CDR2 LQKENI. This CDR3 has 18 amino acids. V dropped 1 base and J dropped 4 bases, with 20 bases sitting between them. Written as DNA, the CDR3 is TGTGCCAGCTCACCACTAGAAAGAGGGCGTGGGTTGGGAAACACCATATATTTT. Amino acid sequence: CASSPLERGRGLGNTIYF. Filled out from reference TRBV18 and TRBJ1-3, the complete variable domain reads NAGVMQNPRHLVRRRGQEARLRCSPMKGHSHVYWYRQLPEEGLKFMVYLQKENIIDESGMPKERFSAEFPKEGPSILRIQQVVRGDSAAYFCASSPLERGRGLGNTIYFGEGSWLTVV.

This rearrangement joins TRBV5-5 to TRBJ2-7, with D perhaps TRBD2 (6 bases). Germline V lookup: CDR1 SGHKS, CDR2 YYEKEE (reference sequence). The CDR3 runs 14 residues. The V end was cut by 0 bases, the J end by 0 bases, with 7 bases between. The CDR3 protein is CASSLVRDSYEQYF. In nucleotides, the CDR3 is TGTGCCAGCAGCTTGGTGCGGGACTCCTACGAGCAGTACTTC.

J is TRBJ2-7 and V is TRBV12-3 or TRBV12-4; weak D call: TRBD1 (6 bases). This CDR3 has 13 amino acids. V lost 6 bases, J lost 4 bases, and 13 bases lay in between. The CDR3 loop reads CASSLTGKYEQYF. Here the CDR3 DNA reads TGTGCCAGCAGCCTTACAGGGAAGTACGAGCAGTACTTC.

This chain connects TRBV2 to TRBJ2-2; D is uncertain. V lost 4 bases to trimming and J lost 3 bases, with 6 bases between them. The CDR3 totals 13 residues. Germline V lookup: CDR1 SNHLY, CDR2 FYNNEI. CDR3 coding DNA: TGTGCCAGCAGTGTGGTGGACACCGGGGAGCTGTTTTTT. Translation gives CASSVVDTGELFF.

CDR3 residues: CASRGGQGAYEQYF. The CDR3 coding sequence is TGTGCCAGCAGGGGGGGACAGGGGGCCTACGAGCAGTACTTC. The chain links TRBV2 to TRBJ2-7, with 11 bases that match TRBD1. Trimming cost V 6 bases and J 2 bases; bases outside gene matches: 3. Germline V gene sequence: CDR1 SNHLY, CDR2 FYNNEI. The CDR3 extends over 14 amino acids.